This T cell receptor (beta chain) stems from a study of T cell responses to AZD1222 COVID-19 vaccine. Germline V gene data show CDR1 as MNHEY and CDR2 as SVGAGI. The CDR3 covers 15 residues. V was pared by 6 bases and J by 4 bases, with 15 bases between. Assay: immunoSEQ multiplex PCR; the TCRdb copy retains only in-frame clones and omits some. The sample shows 100,000 to 120,000 clones, just over 85% of them seen only once. The sequence derives from an adult in good health. The source material was peripheral blood, sampled on day 0 of AZD1222 vaccination. The J gene is TRBJ2-2, the V gene TRBV6-5, with D perhaps assigned TRBD1 or TRBD2 (5 bases each). The CDR3 loop is CASSPRGTGTGELFF. The CDR3 DNA is TGTGCCAGCAGCCCGAGGGGTACTGGCACCGGGGAGCTGTTTTTT.